These 20 T cell receptor beta chains were all obtained from the same sample, sequenced in a study of patients and donors after allogeneic stem cell transplantation. TCRdb re-derived calls from the RT-PCR reads in MiXCR, one entry per CDR3 protein. Of over 400,000 distinct CDR3 sequences in the sample, roughly 16% were seen once. The sample consisted of blood, either unsorted or a sorted T cell fraction (not recorded which). Source of these receptors: a human donor who was either an allogeneic HSCT recipient or a stem cell or donor lymphocyte infusion donor (not recorded which). It is not recorded whose cells these are; they may come from a transplant donor.

The rearrangement joins TRBV7-2 to TRBJ1-4, with D possibly TRBD1 on 5 matching bases. The V end lost 4 bases, the J end lost 8 bases, and 11 bases lay between the germline ends. The CDR3 loop spans 13 amino acids. Germline values: CDR1 SGHTA, CDR2 FQGNSA. This chain's CDR3 is CASSWDGEEKLFF. In DNA, the CDR3 is TGTGCCAGCAGCTGGGACGGTGAAGAAAAACTGTTTTTT.

This clonotype was seen more than once but under ten times. The rearrangement uses TRBV20-1 and TRBJ1-4; TRBD1 matches at 7 bases. Germline V CDR1 and CDR2: DFQATT, SNEGSKA (reference sequence). The V segment lost 6 bases and the J segment 7 bases; nucleotides outside the gene matches: 8. The CDR3 is made up of 13 amino acids. The CDR3 DNA reads TGCAGTGCCGTAACAGGGGAGTCTGAAAAACTGTTTTTT. This translates into CSAVTGESEKLFF.

This clonotype showed up many times. The chain combines TRBV7-3 with TRBJ1-1; D gene unclear. Germline assignment: CDR1 SGHTA and CDR2 FQGTGA. V lost 5 bases, J lost 1 base, and 8 bases lay in between. This CDR3 has 13 residues. The CDR3 nucleotides read TGTGCCAGCAGCGAGTCGGGGAACACTGAAGCTTTCTTT. Translating gives CASSESGNTEAFF.

This clonotype was detected only a few times. The rearrangement joins TRBV27 to TRBJ2-7; possibly TRBD2 for D (6 bases). V shed 5 bases and J shed 6 bases, with 14 bases lying between them. The CDR3 consists of 13 residues. The germline CDR1 and CDR2 sequences are MNHEY and SMNVEV (reference sequence). CDR3 sequence: CASSEGRGGEQYF. The CDR3 DNA reads TGTGCCAGCAGTGAGGGGCGGGGAGGCGAGCAGTACTTC.

This chain joins TRBV6-2 or TRBV6-3 and TRBJ2-5; 11 positions match TRBD1. Germline loops: CDR1 MNHEY, CDR2 SVGEGT. V lost 7 bases and J lost 2; bases outside the gene matches: 3. The CDR3 contains 14 residues. The CDR3 DNA reads TGTGCCAGCAATGGGGACAGGGGGCAAGAGACCCAGTACTTC. Its translation is CASNGDRGQETQYF.

This clonotype has only a few counts. The V gene is TRBV6-5, the J gene TRBJ1-1; D not certain. CDR1 and CDR2 from the germline V gene are MNHEY and SVGAGI. This CDR3 has 13 amino acids. V lost 4 bases and J 8 bases, leaving 14 bases between the germline ends. The CDR3 nucleotides read TGTGCCAGCAGTTCACCCGGACTGGACGAAGCTTTCTTT. This gives the protein CASSSPGLDEAFF.

J is TRBJ2-7 and V is TRBV4-3, with D hard to call. The germline CDR1 and CDR2 sequences are LGHNA and YSLEER. V lost 1 base to trimming and J lost 5 bases, with 12 bases between them. This CDR3 has 14 residues. The CDR3 region is CASSQGALLNEQYF. CDR3 in DNA: TGCGCCAGCAGCCAAGGGGCCCTCTTAAACGAGCAGTACTTC.

The chain carries TRBV25-1 and TRBJ2-5, with 9 positions matching TRBD2. CDR3 length: 16 amino acids. Per the germline V gene, CDR1 is MGHDK and CDR2 is SYGVNS. V lost 2 bases and J lost 4; bases outside the gene matches: 8. The CDR3 DNA reads TGTGCCAGCAGTGAAGGGAGAGCGGGGGGCGGAGAGACCCAGTACTTC. It translates to CASSEGRAGGGETQYF. The full variable domain, in which reference TRBV25-1 and TRBJ2-5 provide the parts outside the CDR3, is EADIYQTPRYLVIGTGKKITLECSQTMGHDKMYWYQQDPGMELHLIHYSYGVNSTEKGDLSSESTVSRIRTEHFPLTLESARPSHTSQYLCASSEGRAGGGETQYFGPGTRLLVL.

The chain links TRBV4-2 to TRBJ2-5; 8 bases are a match to TRBD2. J lost 3 bases, V lost 0 bases, and 6 bases had no gene match. CDR3 length equals 16 residues. Germline CDR1 is LGHNA and CDR2 is YNFKEQ. CDR3 nucleotide sequence: TGTGCCAGCAGCCAAGATACCGGGGGGGCTAAAGAGACCCAGTACTTC. This codes for CASSQDTGGAKETQYF.

This chain uses TRBV3-1 with TRBJ2-7; D unresolved. The CDR3 runs to 14 residues. V was shortened by 4 bases and J by 4 bases, with 14 bases between the two germline ends. CDR1 and CDR2 (germline): LGHDT, YNNKEL (reference sequence). CDR3 region: CASSLLGIGYEQYF. CDR3 bases: TGTGCCAGCAGCCTACTTGGGATCGGATACGAGCAGTACTTC.

The V call is TRBV12-3 or TRBV12-4, the J call TRBJ2-7, with 9 positions matching TRBD1. The trim removed 7 bases at V and 5 bases at J, leaving 12 bases unmatched. The CDR3 is made up of 15 amino acids. The CDR3 DNA reads as TGTGCCAGCACCCCCCGGGGACAGGGAAGACACGAGCAGTACTTC. It translates to CASTPRGQGRHEQYF.

This clonotype was seen only a few times. Here the CDR3 DNA reads TGTGCCAGCTCAAGAAAGACGGATAATGAGCAGTTCTTC. Translated, it gives CASSRKTDNEQFF. The rearrangement joins TRBV18 to TRBJ2-1; D not resolved. This CDR3 contains 13 residues. Germline V lookup: CDR1 KGHSH, CDR2 LQKENI. The ends were cut back, 5 bases at V and 7 bases at J, with 12 bases in the middle.

The gene calls are TRBV27 and TRBJ2-5; D may be TRBD1 (6 bases). Trimming stripped 3 bases from V and 10 bases from J, with 21 bases between. Germline V gives CDR1 MNHEY, CDR2 SMNVEV (reference sequence). The CDR3 is 15 residues long. DNA for the CDR3: TGTGCCAGCAGTTTCCAACGGGACACCGCATCGGGCCAGTACTTC. Its protein product is CASSFQRDTASGQYF.

The rearrangement links TRBV7-9 to TRBJ2-4; 7 bases are shared with TRBD2. In germline, CDR1 is SEHNR, CDR2 FQNEAQ (reference sequence). This CDR3 has 13 residues. V dropped 5 bases and J dropped 6; count of bases not matched to a gene: 4. The DNA of the CDR3 is TGTGCCAGCAGCCACGGCGGGAGAAACATTCAGTACTTC. Residues: CASSHGGRNIQYF.

The chain recombines TRBV27 with TRBJ2-3; tentative D call: TRBD1 (6 bases). The CDR3 loop spans 16 amino acids. Germline CDR1 and CDR2: MNHEY and SMNVEV (reference sequence). V lost 4 bases to trimming and J lost 0 bases, with 14 bases between them. The CDR3 DNA reads TGTGCCAGCAGTTCACCGACAGGTTTCAGCACAGATACGCAGTATTTT. Protein sequence: CASSSPTGFSTDTQYF.

This clonotype was seen at least ten times. This chain uses TRBV25-1 with TRBJ2-4; 7 nucleotides agree with TRBD2. V was pared by 3 bases and J by 7 bases, with 6 bases of the junction left unmatched. This CDR3 spans 14 amino acids. Germline CDR1 is MGHDK and CDR2 is SYGVNS. The CDR3 nucleotides read TGTGCCAGCAGTGAGGGACGGCGGGGGAACATTCAGTACTTC. Translating gives CASSEGRRGNIQYF.

This clonotype appeared a few times. This chain connects TRBV12-3 or TRBV12-4 to TRBJ1-6; the D gene is possibly TRBD1 (6 bases). The CDR3 has 16 amino acids. V was pared by 6 bases and J by 1 base, with 13 bases between. Written as DNA, the CDR3 is TGTGCCAGCAGGGGGGCAGGGCAATCCTATAATTCACCCCTCCACTTT. Translating it yields CASRGAGQSYNSPLHF.

This clonotype was detected ten times or more. The chain has TRBV5-1 and TRBJ2-5, with a tentative D call TRBD2 (5 bases). This CDR3 is built from 14 residues. V lost 2 bases and J lost 3, with 11 bases in between. Germline values: CDR1 SGHRS, CDR2 YFSETQ. The CDR3 DNA sequence: TGCGCCAGCAGCTTCGGGAACGTTGAAGAGACCCAGTACTTC. Translated, it gives CASSFGNVEETQYF.

In its sample, this clonotype was seen a few times. V gene TRBV7-8 combines with J gene TRBJ2-6, with D perhaps TRBD1 or TRBD2 (5 bases each). The V and J ends lost 2 bases and 2 bases respectively, with 10 bases between them. The CDR3 runs to 16 residues. Germline values: CDR1 SGHVS, CDR2 FQNEAQ. The DNA of the CDR3 is TGTGCCAGCAGCTTAATACTGGGGGCTGGGGCCAACGTCCTGACTTTC. It translates to CASSLILGAGANVLTF.

The CDR3 bases are TGCGCCAGCAGCTTCTCCCCCAACGGGGGGGCTCCAGAGACCCAGTACTTC. Amino acid sequence: CASSFSPNGGAPETQYF. The chain employs TRBV5-1 and TRBJ2-5; TRBD2 matches at 8 bases. Germline CDR1 is SGHRS and CDR2 is YFSETQ. The CDR3 totals 17 residues. With 2 bases clipped from V and 4 bases from J, the junction kept 13 bases outside the gene matches. The whole variable domain, remainder taken from reference TRBV5-1 and TRBJ2-5, is KAGVTQTPRYLIKTRGQQVTLSCSPISGHRSVSWYQQTPGQGLQFLFEYFSETQRNKGNFPGRFSGRQFSNSRSEMNVSTLELGDSALYLCASSFSPNGGAPETQYFGPGTRLLVL.